This T cell receptor beta chain derives from a study of T cells in localized non-small cell lung cancer. Study findings and constraints: Adjacent uninvolved lung tissue had the highest T cell clonality, exceeding tumor. Turning up in adjacent lung were a median roughly 62 of the top 100 tumor clones. An association was observed between higher blood T cell density and longer overall survival. Analysis by sequencing included only one tumor region, so heterogeneity remains possible.

Concerning this clone: The antigen remains unidentified.

The CDR3 is made up of 15 amino acids. J lost 7 bases, V lost 3 bases, and 7 bases had no gene match. Germline CDR1 MGHDK, CDR2 SYGVNS. This table comes from immunoSEQ multiplex PCR, and its TCRdb copy is limited to in-frame clones, with some not included. The sample lists around 25,000 clones; more than 85% were seen once. The starting material was peripheral blood, obtained before any cancer treatment. The receptor's source is a woman aged 35-75 years with stage I lung adenocarcinoma. The V gene is TRBV25-1, the J gene TRBJ2-1, with 9 bases that match TRBD2. CDR3 coding DNA: TGTGCCAGCAGTGATGCGGGAGGGCTGGGGAATGAGCAGTTCTTC. Amino acid sequence: CASSDAGGLGNEQFF.